The source of this TCR beta chain is a study of regulatory T cells in long-lasting Graves disease. Study-wide points: Favored gene segments in persistent disease were TRBV28, TRBJ1-2 and TRBJ2-5.

Combining iRepertoire HTBI primers with Arm-PCR of CDR3 regions, the authors built TCR beta libraries. TCRdb re-analysed the multiplex PCR reads in MiXCR, keeping a single row per CDR3 protein. Among fewer than 450,000 distinct CDR3 sequences listed, about 15% were seen once. Per the germline V gene, CDR1 is MDHEN and CDR2 is SYDVKM. Deletions cut 6 bases from V and 6 bases from J, with 12 bases between. This CDR3 region has 12 residues. Stated time point: newly diagnosed GD, antithyroid drugs for less than 3 months. Scientists built the TCR library using RNA that was extracted from PBMCs. Graves' disease diagnosis was established per American Thyroid Association guidelines. An endocrinology department in Xi'an, China, recruited the patients. A note on this clonotype: Antigen: not known.

This sample also belongs to another study, concerning T cells in Graves' hyperthyroidism and ophthalmopathy.

The chain employs TRBV28 and TRBJ2-7; tentative D call: TRBD2 (6 bases). The clonotype originates from a woman between 35 and 50 years old with Graves disease. The sequencing here drew on peripheral blood mononuclear cells (PBMCs), taken at new diagnosis, from a patient treated with antithyroid drugs. CDR3 DNA: TGTGCCAGCAGCTCTCCGCGGGGCGAGCAGTACTTC. It encodes CASSSPRGEQYF.